The 19 T cell receptor beta chains in this list originate from one sample, sequenced in a study of blood T cell repertoires in COVID-19. Using immunoSEQ multiplex PCR, the repertoire was profiled, and TCRdb retains in-frame clones only, with some absent. The data hold about 200,000 clones, with roughly 90% observed a single time. The sequenced sample was peripheral blood. Source of these receptors: a man between 18 and 29 years old with active or convalescent COVID-19.

This chain uses TRBV6-1 with TRBJ2-4; the D gene is possibly TRBD1 (6 bases). This CDR3 is built from 19 residues. Per germline, CDR1 MNHNS and CDR2 SASEGT. V shed 3 bases and J shed 0 bases, with 21 bases lying between them. The CDR3 DNA reads TGTGCCAGCAGTGAGATCAGGGGTCTCCAGAATCTAGCCAAAAACATTCAGTACTTC. Its translation is CASSEIRGLQNLAKNIQYF.

This chain's CDR3 is CSVEDRQGANYNEQFF. DNA for the CDR3: TGCAGCGTTGAAGACCGACAGGGGGCTAACTACAATGAGCAGTTCTTC. The chain joins TRBV29-1 to TRBJ2-1, with 10 positions matching TRBD1. This CDR3 comprises 16 residues. Germline CDR1 is SQVTM and CDR2 is ANQGSEA. J lost 3 bases, V lost 0 bases, and 5 bases had no gene match.

This clone has more than one count but fewer than ten. The chain combines TRBV12-5 with TRBJ1-1; maybe TRBD1 (5 bases). CDR1 is LGHNT and CDR2 is FRNRAP in the germline V gene. V was clipped by 5 bases and J by 0 bases, with 10 bases between them. The CDR3 consists of 14 residues. CDR3 region: CASGVGALNTEAFF. The CDR3 coding sequence is TGTGCTAGTGGTGTTGGGGCCTTGAACACTGAAGCTTTCTTT.

J is TRBJ1-6 and V is TRBV7-3; D may be TRBD1 (5 bases). Trimming stripped 2 bases from V and 10 bases from J, with 15 bases between. The CDR3 is 15 residues long. The germline CDR1 and CDR2 sequences are SGHTA and FQGTGA. The CDR3 spells CASSLDGQGGSPLHF. For the CDR3, the DNA is TGTGCCAGCAGCTTAGATGGCCAGGGAGGCTCACCCCTCCACTTT.

V and J are TRBV5-4 and TRBJ2-5, with TRBD2 matching 10 bases. CDR3 length equals 14 residues. Germline V gene sequence: CDR1 SGHNT, CDR2 YYREEE (reference sequence). The V segment lost 7 bases and the J segment 3 bases; nucleotides outside the gene matches: 6. The CDR3 nucleotides read TGTGCCAGCCGATCTACTAGCGGGAAAGAGACCCAGTACTTC. Its protein product is CASRSTSGKETQYF.

The chain combines TRBV27 with TRBJ2-3, with a tentative D call TRBD2 (5 bases). With 7 bases removed from V and 7 bases from J, the gap between germline ends came to 15 bases. This CDR3 is built from 13 residues. The germline gives CDR1 MNHEY, CDR2 SMNVEV (reference sequence). The CDR3 DNA is TGTGCCAGCACAACTAGACTCGACCATACGCAGTATTTT. Protein: CASTTRLDHTQYF.

The chain combines TRBV11-2 with TRBJ2-1, with 13 positions matching TRBD2. CDR1 SGHAT and CDR2 FQNNGV come from the germline V gene. V was pared by 3 bases and J by 8 bases, with 13 bases of the junction left unmatched. CDR3 length: 18 amino acids. The CDR3 nucleotides read TGTGCCAGCAGCTTGTCGGTTCCGGGACTAGCGGGATTCTATGAGCAGTTCTTC. Translated, it gives CASSLSVPGLAGFYEQFF.

The chain joins TRBV5-1 to TRBJ1-2; D unclear. The CDR3 contains 15 residues. Germline CDR1 and CDR2: SGHRS and YFSETQ. Trimming took off 5 bases at V and 4 bases at J, with 18 bases between the two ends. CDR3 sequence reads: CASRISPDRGYGYTF. The CDR3 DNA is TGCGCCAGCAGAATCAGTCCCGATCGGGGCTATGGCTACACCTTC.

The chain has TRBV9 and TRBJ2-7, with D possibly being TRBD2 (5 bases). The V end lost 3 bases, the J end lost 3 bases, and 16 bases lay between the germline ends. This CDR3 contains 15 residues. CDR1 is SGDLS, CDR2 YYNGEE, per germline. The CDR3 reads CASSGSPGFGYEQYF. Here the CDR3 DNA reads TGTGCCAGCAGCGGGTCCCCGGGGTTCGGCTACGAGCAGTACTTC.

This clone has just one count. This chain links TRBV19 with TRBJ2-2; D ambiguous. This CDR3 is 17 amino acids long. Trimming removed 6 bases at V and 3 bases at J, with 20 bases between. From germline, CDR1 is LNHDA and CDR2 SQIVND (reference sequence). The CDR3 protein is CASSPNLGVPHTGELFF. The CDR3 region has the DNA TGTGCCAGTAGCCCGAACTTGGGCGTCCCACACACCGGGGAGCTGTTTTTT.

The chain has TRBV6-2 or TRBV6-3 and TRBJ2-2; no reliable D call. The V gene's germline CDR1 is MNHEY and CDR2 SVGEGT. The CDR3 is 15 residues long. The V end lost 2 bases, the J end lost 4 bases, and 11 bases lay between the germline ends. The CDR3 is CASSYEAILTGELFF. The CDR3, as DNA: TGTGCCAGCAGTTACGAAGCAATACTCACCGGGGAGCTGTTTTTT.

The CDR3 region has the DNA TGTGCCAGCAGCTTAGTTCGGGGGGCGAAGGGAACCCTCCACTTT. It is translated as CASSLVRGAKGTLHF. The chain combines TRBV11-2 with TRBJ1-6; a possible D gene is TRBD1 (6 bases). This CDR3 has 15 residues. V was shortened by 1 base and J by 14 bases, with 18 bases between the two germline ends. Germline lookup yields CDR1 SGHAT and CDR2 FQNNGV.

V and J are TRBV29-1 and TRBJ1-1; tentative D call: TRBD1 (6 bases). The V gene's germline CDR1 is SQVTM and CDR2 ANQGSEA. Deletions cut 7 bases from V and 4 bases from J, with 19 bases between. The CDR3 covers 14 residues. CDR3 region: CSAFLRDNGTEAFF. Written as DNA, the CDR3 is TGCAGCGCGTTCCTCCGGGACAACGGCACTGAAGCTTTCTTT.

The V call is TRBV6-5, the J call TRBJ1-2, with D possibly being TRBD1 (5 bases). The CDR3 contains 13 residues. CDR1 is MNHEY, CDR2 SVGAGI, per germline. Trimming removed 8 bases from V and 3 bases from J, with 13 bases in between. The CDR3 region is CASSRGSDYGYTF. As DNA, the CDR3 is TGTGCCAGCTCTCGGGGGTCGGACTATGGCTACACCTTC.

The gene calls are TRBV2 and TRBJ1-1; tentatively, D is TRBD1 (5 bases). CDR3 length: 14 residues. V shed 5 bases and J shed 0 bases, with 10 bases lying between them. Germline CDR1 and CDR2: SNHLY and FYNNEI. CDR3 in DNA: TGTGCCAGCAGTTCAGACAGTCTGAACACTGAAGCTTTCTTT. Protein: CASSSDSLNTEAFF.

The chain is built from TRBV5-1 and TRBJ2-7, with TRBD1 matching over 9 bases. CDR1 and CDR2 from the germline V gene are SGHRS and YFSETQ. This CDR3 comprises 13 residues. V gave up 4 bases and J gave up 5 bases; unmatched junction bases: 4. This CDR3 reads CASSPGTGNEQYF. CDR3 DNA: TGCGCCAGCAGCCCGGGGACAGGGAACGAGCAGTACTTC.

The chain links TRBV4-2 to TRBJ2-7; 7 bases match TRBD2. Losses at the gene ends were 1 base for V and 2 bases for J; bases not matched to a gene: 5. This CDR3 has 15 residues. CDR1 LGHNA and CDR2 YNFKEQ come from the germline V gene. In nucleotides, the CDR3 is TGTGCCAGCAGCCAAGGGAGCGGGGCCGCCTACGAGCAGTACTTC. Translating gives CASSQGSGAAYEQYF.

The chain uses TRBV7-9 and TRBJ2-5; the match to TRBD1 covers 7 bases. J was trimmed by 1 base and V by 5 bases; bases with no gene match: 4. This CDR3 contains 14 residues. Germline CDR1 is SEHNR and CDR2 is FQNEAQ (reference sequence). The CDR3 loop reads CASSTGQTQETQYF. CDR3 DNA: TGTGCCAGCAGCACGGGACAGACCCAAGAGACCCAGTACTTC.

The chain is built from TRBV10-3 and TRBJ2-3, with TRBD2 matching over 8 bases. V shed 3 bases, J shed 5 bases, and the junction held 4 bases outside the gene matches. Per germline, CDR1 ENHRY and CDR2 SYGVKD. The CDR3 loop spans 14 amino acids. CDR3 residues: CAISDPAGEDTQYF. The CDR3 DNA reads as TGTGCCATCAGTGACCCAGCGGGGGAAGATACGCAGTATTTT.